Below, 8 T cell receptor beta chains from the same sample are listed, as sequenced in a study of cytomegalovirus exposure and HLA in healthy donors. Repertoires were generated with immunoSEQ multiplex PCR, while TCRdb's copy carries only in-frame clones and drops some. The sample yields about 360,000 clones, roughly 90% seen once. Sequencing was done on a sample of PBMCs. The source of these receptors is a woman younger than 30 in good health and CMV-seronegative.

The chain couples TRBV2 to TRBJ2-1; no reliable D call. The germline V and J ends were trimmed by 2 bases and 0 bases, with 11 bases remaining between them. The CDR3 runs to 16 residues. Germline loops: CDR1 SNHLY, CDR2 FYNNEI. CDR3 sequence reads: CASSESMGSSYNEQFF. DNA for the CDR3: TGTGCCAGCAGTGAATCAATGGGCAGCTCCTACAATGAGCAGTTCTTC.

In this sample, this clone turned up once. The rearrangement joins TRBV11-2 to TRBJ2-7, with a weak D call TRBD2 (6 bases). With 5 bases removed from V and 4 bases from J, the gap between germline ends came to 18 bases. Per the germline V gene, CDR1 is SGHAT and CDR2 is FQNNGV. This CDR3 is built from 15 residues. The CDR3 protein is CASSPRYGGNYEQYF. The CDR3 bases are TGTGCCAGCAGCCCCCGCTATGGGGGGAATTACGAGCAGTACTTC.

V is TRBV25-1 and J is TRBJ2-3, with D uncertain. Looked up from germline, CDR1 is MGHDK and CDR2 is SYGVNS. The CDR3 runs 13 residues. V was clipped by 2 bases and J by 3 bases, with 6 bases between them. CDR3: CASSERYTDTQYF. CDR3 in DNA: TGTGCCAGCAGTGAACGCTATACAGATACGCAGTATTTT.

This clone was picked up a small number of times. The CDR3 nucleotides are TGTGCCAGCAGTTTAGACAGGGGCAATCAGCCCCAGCATTTT. Translated, it gives CASSLDRGNQPQHF. The chain is built from TRBV28 and TRBJ1-5; 7 bases match TRBD1. The J segment lost 2 bases and the V segment lost 2 bases, leaving 0 bases of the junction unmatched. The germline CDR1 and CDR2 sequences are MDHEN and SYDVKM. The CDR3 is 14 amino acids.

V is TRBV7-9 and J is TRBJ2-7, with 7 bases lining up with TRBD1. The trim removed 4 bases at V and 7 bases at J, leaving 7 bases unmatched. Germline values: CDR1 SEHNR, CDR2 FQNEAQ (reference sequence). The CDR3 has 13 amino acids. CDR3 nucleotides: TGTGCCAGCAGCTCGACAGGGCTAGGTGAGCAGTACTTC. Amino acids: CASSSTGLGEQYF.

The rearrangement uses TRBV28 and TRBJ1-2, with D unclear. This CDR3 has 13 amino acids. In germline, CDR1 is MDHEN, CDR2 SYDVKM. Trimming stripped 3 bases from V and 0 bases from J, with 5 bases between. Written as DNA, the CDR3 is TGTGCCAGCAGTTTTCGGGCTAACTATGGCTACACCTTC. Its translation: CASSFRANYGYTF.

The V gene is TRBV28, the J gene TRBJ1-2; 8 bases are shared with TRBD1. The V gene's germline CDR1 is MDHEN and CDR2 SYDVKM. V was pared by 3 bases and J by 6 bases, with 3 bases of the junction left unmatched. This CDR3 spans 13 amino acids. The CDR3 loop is CASSFTDRDGYTF. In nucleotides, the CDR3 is TGTGCCAGCAGTTTCACGGACAGGGATGGCTACACCTTC.

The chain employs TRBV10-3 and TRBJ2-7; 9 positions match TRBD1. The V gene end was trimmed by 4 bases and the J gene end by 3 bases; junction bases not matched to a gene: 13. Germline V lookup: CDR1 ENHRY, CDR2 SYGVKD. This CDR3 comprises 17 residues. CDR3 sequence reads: CAISGLGVQGAVYEQYF. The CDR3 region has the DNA TGTGCCATCAGTGGATTGGGCGTACAGGGGGCTGTCTACGAGCAGTACTTC.